These 5 T cell receptor beta chains came from one sample sequenced in a study of blood T cell repertoires in COVID-19. Libraries were prepared by immunoSEQ multiplex PCR; TCRdb keeps only in-frame clonotypes and omits some of them. The profile shows tens of thousands of clones, just over 85% of them singletons. Sample: peripheral blood. These receptors all stem from a man aged 65-85 years with acute or convalescent COVID-19.

V is TRBV6-2 or TRBV6-3 and J is TRBJ2-1, with 10 positions matching TRBD2. The CDR3 loop spans 16 amino acids. Germline lookup yields CDR1 MNHEY and CDR2 SVGEGT. J gave up 8 bases and V 2 bases, and 9 bases lay outside the gene matches. The CDR3 region has the DNA TGTGCCAGCAGTTACCTCCCCCTAGCGGGGGACGATGAGCAGTTCTTC. It encodes CASSYLPLAGDDEQFF.

On this clone: At one end the junction does not follow the germline gene, possibly because of a read error. This chain uses TRBV7-7 with TRBJ2-5, with D perhaps TRBD2 (5 bases). The CDR3 is 13 amino acids. Germline V CDR1 and CDR2: SSHAT, FNYEAQ (reference sequence). The CDR3 is CASSRGFQETQYF. As DNA, the CDR3 is TGTGCTAGCAGCCGAGGGTTCCAAGAGACCCAGTACTTC.

This chain connects TRBV5-1 to TRBJ1-1; D gene ambiguous. Germline values: CDR1 SGHRS, CDR2 YFSETQ. V was shortened by 0 bases and J by 2 bases, with 17 bases between the two germline ends. The CDR3 is 17 residues long. CDR3 DNA sequence: TGCGCCAGCAGCTTGGATCTCGGTGCGGGCATCAACACTGAAGCTTTCTTT. This codes for CASSLDLGAGINTEAFF.

Only one count was recorded for this clone. The limits of the CDR3 on the DNA are not certain, so only TCRdb's listed CDR3 is given. This chain's CDR3 is CASSPGLGHFGDGYTF. This chain joins TRBV28 and TRBJ1-2; the D call in the table, TRBD1, was not verified against the DNA. Germline V CDR1 and CDR2: MDHEN, SYDVKM. The CDR3 spans 16 residues, counting both ends.

V and J are TRBV27 and TRBJ1-1; 10 bases line up with TRBD1. V was clipped by 5 bases and J by 10 bases; unmatched bases: 10. The CDR3 totals 14 residues. Per germline, CDR1 MNHEY and CDR2 SMNVEV (reference sequence). The CDR3 sequence: CASSPRDRGRAAFF. In DNA, the CDR3 is TGTGCCAGCAGTCCCCGGGACAGGGGCCGCGCAGCTTTCTTT.